Included here is one T cell receptor beta chain sequence, with context. Its antigen has not been determined. Base qualities are not provided; no much larger clone lies one nucleotide away. In total, roughly 670 healthy bone marrow donors made up the cohort. Cohort members were all nominally healthy when sampled, although unrecorded immune exposures were likely present. The donor was CMV seronegative and was included in the group of 352 seronegative cohort members. A peripheral blood sample was provided by each donor, and peripheral blood mononuclear cells were used for TCR beta sequencing. The Qiagen DNeasy Blood Extraction Kit was used to extract genomic DNA from the blood cell samples. The receptor library was made with the immunoSEQ multiplex PCR assay. For the multiplex PCR, a mixture combining 60 forward primers for TCR Vbeta segments and 13 reverse primers for TCR Jbeta segments was used. Amplification of the CDR3 region of rearranged TCR beta genes was performed with a multiplex PCR assay on genomic DNA. The Illumina HiSeq System was used to sequence the amplified TCR beta libraries as 87-base-pair reads. Per the original workflow: A later analysis counted approximately 76 million unique TCR beta chains across the 500 to 850 repertoires, and about 10 million of these chains were shared by at least two donors. A nearest-neighbor algorithm error-corrected the raw reads and collapsed the reads into unique sequences, merging closely related sequences to remove PCR and sequencing errors. V, D and J gene segments were assigned by aligning CDR3 sequences to IMGT reference sequences. For a sequence to be retained, a match of at least six nucleotides to both a V gene segment and a J gene segment was required. A rearrangement was called productive if the CDR3 had no stop codons and remained in frame with V and J, and every other rearrangement was called non-productive. CDR3 was defined according to IMGT convention as the region running from the second conserved V-encoded cysteine to the conserved J-encoded phenylalanine. In an earlier analysis of roughly 610 of the donors, sequences lacking an unambiguous match to a single V gene segment were excluded. An earlier analysis of over 450 of the donors classified V segments as functional when productive rearrangements were above 56.7% and as segregating when the standard deviation between donors was above 5%. A statistical classification framework was built for diagnosing cytomegalovirus status from the catalog of TCR beta chain sequences. In a later analysis, V and J genes were assigned by comparing TCR nucleotide sequences against IMGT/GENE-DB human TR gene sequences. Using the TCRdist pipeline, a later analysis assigned CDR3 sequences along with most-parsimonious VDJ recombination scenarios. In a later analysis, every TCR beta chain was defined by the combination of its CDR3 amino acid sequence and its V-gene family, and reads without a unique V-gene family were dropped. In a later analysis, approximately 640 highly shared, low-generation-probability nucleotide sequences were removed to address suspected cross-contamination and a sequencing artifact. For each public chain, a later analysis derived a clonal expansion index from normalized ranks of inferred template counts within each repertoire. A later analysis computed generation probabilities with a VDJ recombination model fitted to out-of-frame rearrangements, and checked the results against IGoR. In a later analysis, hypergeometric tests were used to score TCR-TCR, TCR-HLA and TCR-CMV co-occurrence, with a repertoire-size bias correction applied to TCR pairs. In a later analysis, false discovery rates were estimated by permuting HLA or CMV assignments 20 times. In a later analysis, co-occurring TCRs were grouped with DBSCAN, and TCRdist sequence similarity was added when clustering was performed within HLA-allele-positive subsets. For co-occurrence clustering, repertoires with fewer than 30,000 or more than 120,000 public chains were excluded, along with roughly 5 repertoires with anomalous nucleotide sharing. Held by TCRdb, this immuneACCESS table contains in-frame sequences only and omits some clones. Under half of the omission traces to an unresolved V gene where checked; the cause of the rest is unknown. V, J and clone size derive from that table, while D and trimming were established from the DNA sequence. This sample holds about 150,000 clones; roughly 80% were observed only once. The ten largest account for around 3.1% of the sample.

V loses 6 bases of germline sequence and J loses 0 bases, and the interval between the two ends is 11 bases. The germline V gene encodes CDR1 MNHEY and CDR2 SMNVEV (reference sequence). Inclusive of the bounding cysteine and phenylalanine, the CDR3 is 14 residues long. Of the read, only the CDR3 DNA is kept; its 42 bases are in frame from base 1. The data were taken from a study of cytomegalovirus exposure and HLA in healthy donors (dated by TCRdb to about 2017). General notes on the study: According to an earlier analysis of 450 to 650 of the donors, some 180 million T cells yielded 117 million unique TCR beta sequences and about 300 Gb of sequence data. A later genetic analysis took genome-wide SNP genotypes for 398 of the 666 donors and used that subset as a discovery cohort. The later analysis used no new phenotypic data to find candidate immune exposures, relying instead on TCR beta sequences and their occurrence across donors. On average, around 240,000 unique TCR beta nucleotide sequences were sequenced per donor among more than 350 genotyped donors of the cohort, with roughly 18% of those sequences being non-productive. Among the roughly 400 genotyped donors, approximately 81% belonged to the genetic ancestry cluster associated with self-reported Caucasian donors. Every discovery cohort repertoire had been produced on one sequencing platform. Using immunosequencing, the study profiled T cell repertoires from 500 to 800 subjects and related those repertoires to cytomegalovirus serostatus. Class I and class II HLA loci were covered by the typing at four-digit resolution. Donor age, sex, ethnicity and CMV serostatus were compiled alongside the repertoire data. A later analysis re-examined previously published TCR beta repertoires from more than 600 donors and added high-resolution HLA genotyping to investigate patterns of TCR occurrence. Several DR-DQ haplotypes were handled as single units for association and clustering because linkage in the cohort was strong. In an earlier analysis of 500 to 650 of the donors, high-throughput TCR beta sequencing was used to judge whether each TCR beta V gene segment behaved as functional or pseudogenic. The study aimed to test whether cataloging public T cell receptors could reveal signatures of past pathogen exposure. To predict cytomegalovirus infection status, the study brought together high-throughput TCR immunosequencing, statistical association of individual TCRs with disease status, and machine learning. About 300 gigabases of sequencing data and around 87 million unique TCR sequences were included in an early release covering about 700 HLA-typed donors. Along with the approximately 700-subject first cohort, a separate validation cohort of roughly 110 different subjects was used. Typing coverage varied by locus: roughly 629-630 donors for A, B, C, DRB1 and DQB1; roughly 510 for DQA1; about 600 for DPA1; fewer than 480 for DPB1.

The study at large found these results: Across donors, most TCR sequences were observed very rarely, whereas some public TCRs were present in many individuals. In vitro tests confirmed that a few of the cytomegalovirus-associated TCR beta chains recognize cytomegalovirus antigens. In a later analysis, HLA-associated TCR beta chains were found to be more clonally expanded and to have lower generation probabilities than equally common non-associated chains. A later genetic analysis reported fewer N-insertions in productive TCRs among donors in an Asian-associated ancestry cluster than the approximately 700-donor mean. In both the original and validation cohorts, the classifier was reported to diagnose cytomegalovirus status with high specificity and sensitivity. Because HLA typing was unavailable for some donors at each locus, only the typed subset was used in association tests. In a later genetic analysis, a missense DCLRE1C variant was associated with V-gene and J-gene trimming of TCR beta chains, and the association was replicated in an independent cohort. A total of 150 to 200 TCR beta chains were listed by the study as associated with cytomegalovirus. Sequencing depth was assumed to be roughly uniform across donors in the presence/absence analyses, though that assumption may not hold. Several of the top co-occurrence clusters appeared to be linked to parvovirus B19, influenza, CMV and Epstein-Barr virus, according to a later analysis. The cohort was sequenced for TCR beta chains only, and without alpha or paired-chain data the features that could be detected were limited. Seventeen rarely observed V segments, including chromosome 9 orphons, were excluded from the earlier analysis of approximately 600 of the donors because counts were too low. Because the 87-base-pair reads could not distinguish some IMGT-functional V segments, including TRBV6-2 and TRBV6-3, those segments were excluded. A further reported finding was that TCR beta sequences accurately predicted the HLA-A and HLA-B alleles for most subjects in the first cohort. According to a later analysis, most CMV-associated TCR beta chains appeared to be HLA-restricted, and the HLA associations seemed to be driven largely by CMV exposure. Specific HLA alleles were associated with 16,951 TCR beta sequences at a false discovery rate of 0.05 in a later analysis. A later analysis found that TCR association rates varied across HLA loci, with DRB1 alleles showing the most associated TCRs and HLA-C alleles the fewest. The authors suggested that the approach could potentially be generalized to other disease states and immunological phenotypes. Immune exposure information for the cohort was limited to CMV serostatus. Strong co-occurrence of HLA alleles, especially DR and DQ, made assigning TCR associations to individual alleles difficult. In an earlier analysis of 587 of the donors, most TCR beta V segments appeared in productive rearrangements about 90% or about 30% of the time, broadly matching IMGT annotations. Linkage disequilibrium might explain the correlated functional status among segregating V segments, but an unknown experimental factor could not be excluded. The sequencing pipeline was judged likely to have produced a cluster of highly shared sequence variants as a technical artifact.

Sequencing used PBMCs. The receptor chain draws on TRBV27 and TRBJ1-1; the D gene is possibly TRBD1, with 5 bases matching. This clonotype was sampled from a male donor in good health and CMV-seronegative. CDR3 reads: CASRRGPMNTEAFF. The DNA sequence follows: TGTGCCAGCAGAAGGGGCCCGATGAACACTGAAGCTTTCTTT.